This T cell receptor (beta chain) was captured in a study of T cells in narcolepsy. As for the study in general: Donors had narcolepsy type 1 or type 2, or were healthy controls. Study-wide findings and caveats: Comparing one patient's CSF and blood CD4+ clonotypes highlighted HCRT- and TRIB2-specific autoreactive clonotypes. Some memory CD4+ repertoires had no autoreactive clone sequences. Blood of same and different patients, but not healthy controls, reportedly held recurring autoreactive clonotypes.

Some clones are missing from TCRdb's copy, which holds only in-frame ones; the method was immunoSEQ multiplex PCR. The table records tens of thousands of clones, about four fifths of them present only once. A remark on this clone: Antigen: not known.

The ends were cut back, 5 bases at V and 5 bases at J, with 12 bases in the middle. This CDR3 is 14 amino acids long. CDR1 SGHTA and CDR2 FQGNSA come from the germline V gene. The sample taken for sequencing was CD45RA- memory CD4+ T cells from PBMCs. The clonotype comes from a human donor with narcolepsy. The V call is TRBV7-2, the J call TRBJ1-4; possible D gene TRBD1, 5 bases. CDR3 nucleotides: TGTGCCAGCAGCCCAACGGGGACGAATGAAAAACTGTTTTTT. It yields the protein CASSPTGTNEKLFF.